The 21 T cell receptor beta chains below come from one sample, sequenced in a study of blood T cell dynamics during melanoma immunotherapy. Sample time point: week 3, after first cycle of checkpoint inhibitor. Generated by immunoSEQ multiplex PCR, the TCRdb table keeps only in-frame clones and is missing some. The profile shows 9,100 or so clones, approximately 85% of them singletons. The sequencing here drew on blood, taken from a patient treated with checkpoint blockade. All receptors come from a human donor with melanoma.

V and J are TRBV19 and TRBJ2-3, with 9 bases aligning to TRBD1. The CDR3 loop spans 15 amino acids. The germline V gene encodes CDR1 LNHDA and CDR2 SQIVND (reference sequence). The J segment lost 2 bases and the V segment lost 6 bases, leaving 6 bases of the junction unmatched. The CDR3 is CASRPGQGYTDTQYF. In DNA form, the CDR3 reads TGTGCCAGTAGGCCGGGACAGGGTTACACAGATACGCAGTATTTT.

The chain carries TRBV5-6 and TRBJ2-4; TRBD2 matches 10 bases. V lost 0 bases, J lost 0 bases, and 6 bases stayed unmatched. Germline assignment: CDR1 SGHDT and CDR2 YYEEEE. The CDR3 contains 18 residues. The DNA for the CDR3 is TGTGCCAGCAGCTTGGGGGCTAGCGGGGGAATAGCCAAAAACATTCAGTACTTC. Amino acid sequence: CASSLGASGGIAKNIQYF.

V usage is TRBV6-5 and J usage is TRBJ2-7, with no clear D. Germline lookup yields CDR1 MNHEY and CDR2 SVGAGI. The V and J ends lost 3 bases and 3 bases respectively, with 12 bases between them. This CDR3 is 14 amino acids long. CDR3 nucleotide sequence: TGTGCCAGCAGTTATTTGGGCAGAAACTACGAGCAGTACTTC. This sequence encodes CASSYLGRNYEQYF.

This rearrangement joins TRBV6-1 to TRBJ1-1, with a possible D match to TRBD1 (5 bases). Germline values: CDR1 MNHNS, CDR2 SASEGT. The V end lost 6 bases, the J end lost 2 bases, and 13 bases lay between the germline ends. This CDR3 contains 14 residues. The DNA for the CDR3 is TGTGCCAGCAGCACCGGGACGAGAAACACTGAAGCTTTCTTT. This gives the protein CASSTGTRNTEAFF.

The rearrangement uses TRBV25-1 and TRBJ2-4, with D possibly called TRBD1 or TRBD2 (5 bases each). V was cut by 2 bases and J by 7 bases, with 9 bases left in between. Germline V gene sequence: CDR1 MGHDK, CDR2 SYGVNS. The CDR3 extends over 13 amino acids. CDR3 loop: CASSEQGRNIQYF. The CDR3 coding sequence is TGTGCCAGCAGTGAACAGGGACGGAACATTCAGTACTTC.

This clone was recorded only once. The chain combines TRBV11-1 with TRBJ2-5, with a tentative D call TRBD2 (5 bases). CDR1 is SGHAT, CDR2 FQDESV, per germline (reference sequence). V was shortened by 1 base and J by 5 bases, with 14 bases between the two germline ends. This CDR3 comprises 15 residues. DNA of the CDR3: TGTGCCAGCAGCTTAGAACCGCTAGCCGGGGAGACCCAGTACTTC. Amino acid sequence: CASSLEPLAGETQYF.

J is TRBJ1-2 and V is TRBV7-2, with D possibly TRBD1 on 5 matching bases. Germline V gene sequence: CDR1 SGHTA, CDR2 FQGNSA. Trimming took off 4 bases at V and 2 bases at J, with 20 bases between the two ends. The CDR3 extends over 17 amino acids. CDR3 residues: CASSSRAGPGGNYGYTF. The CDR3 DNA reads as TGTGCCAGCAGCTCCAGGGCCGGCCCAGGCGGCAACTATGGCTACACCTTC.

The genes are TRBV6-6 and TRBJ1-1; D not certain. CDR1 is MNHNY, CDR2 SVGAGI, per germline (reference sequence). Trimming left V 5 bases short and J 4 bases short, with 5 bases between. The CDR3 has 11 amino acids. CDR3 protein: CASSPATEAFF. The CDR3 DNA reads TGTGCCAGCAGTCCCGCCACTGAAGCTTTCTTT.

CDR3 sequence: CASSIYRQPNYGYTF. The CDR3, as DNA: TGTGCCAGTAGTATCTATAGGCAGCCTAACTATGGCTACACCTTC. The chain carries TRBV19 and TRBJ1-2; D is unresolved. The CDR3 extends over 15 amino acids. CDR1 and CDR2 (germline): LNHDA, SQIVND (reference sequence). V lost 3 bases and J lost 0, with 11 bases in between.

The gene calls are TRBV10-3 and TRBJ2-3; 9 positions match TRBD2. The germline CDR1 and CDR2 sequences are ENHRY and SYGVKD. The CDR3 covers 15 residues. Trimming cost V 2 bases and J 5 bases; bases outside gene matches: 5. The chain's CDR3 is CAISEAGGPVDTQYF. The CDR3 DNA reads TGTGCCATCAGTGAGGCGGGGGGGCCCGTAGATACGCAGTATTTT.

This clone was recorded a few times. This rearrangement joins TRBV9 to TRBJ1-6; the match to TRBD1 covers 10 bases. CDR1 SGDLS and CDR2 YYNGEE come from the germline V gene. Unmatched junction bases numbered 3, after V lost 2 bases and J lost 7 bases. The CDR3 runs to 15 residues. The CDR3: CASSVRDRGNSPLHF. The CDR3 DNA follows: TGTGCCAGCAGCGTCCGGGACAGGGGCAATTCACCCCTCCACTTT. The whole variable domain, filled in from reference TRBV9 and TRBJ1-6, reads DSGVTQTPKHLITATGQRVTLRCSPRSGDLSVYWYQQSLDQGLQFLIQYYNGEERAKGNILERFSAQQFPDLHSELNLSSLELGDSALYFCASSVRDRGNSPLHFGNGTRLTVT.

The chain employs TRBV6-6 and TRBJ1-1, with D hard to call. The CDR3 length is 15 residues. Germline-derived CDR1 and CDR2 are MNHNY and SVGAGI (reference sequence). Trimming took off 3 bases at V and 2 bases at J, with 13 bases between the two ends. The CDR3 region has the DNA TGTGCCAGCAGTTATCGTCTGCGGGCCAACACTGAAGCTTTCTTT. It is translated as CASSYRLRANTEAFF.

The J gene is TRBJ2-3, the V gene TRBV4-2; TRBD1 agrees at 8 bases. Looked up from germline, CDR1 is LGHNA and CDR2 is YNFKEQ. This CDR3 has 18 residues. V was pared by 4 bases and J by 1 base, with 13 bases of the junction left unmatched. The DNA of the CDR3 is TGTGCCAGCAGCCCGGACCCCCCAGGGGGCGCCGGCACAGATACGCAGTATTTT. Its protein is CASSPDPPGGAGTDTQYF.

J is TRBJ1-5 and V is TRBV27; D call uncertain. The CDR3 has 14 residues. V was cut by 4 bases and J by 5 bases, with 12 bases left in between. Germline V gene sequence: CDR1 MNHEY, CDR2 SMNVEV (reference sequence). Here the CDR3 DNA reads TGTGCCAGCAGTTCCGACATGGGCGATCAGCCCCAGCATTTT. This gives the protein CASSSDMGDQPQHF.

This sequence joins TRBV27 and TRBJ1-2; 9 nucleotides agree with TRBD1. V gave up 11 bases and J gave up 3 bases; unmatched junction bases: 1. CDR1 is MNHEY and CDR2 is SMNVEV in the germline V gene (reference sequence). There are 11 residues in the CDR3. This chain's CDR3 is CAGQGHYGYTF. The CDR3 DNA sequence: TGTGCCGGACAGGGGCACTATGGCTACACCTTC.

To note about this clone: The CDR3 end shows no conserved phenylalanine or tryptophan, and so a read error is likely. The DNA is omitted, as the CDR3 cannot be located on it reliably, and the CDR3 follows TCRdb's listing. V is TRBV20-1 and J is TRBJ1-2; the D call TRBD1 from the table was never checked on the DNA. The germline gives CDR1 DFQATT, CDR2 SNEGSKA (reference sequence). The CDR3 is 11 residues long, ends included. CDR3 in amino acids: CSADTLSRTGA.

J is TRBJ2-5 and V is TRBV7-2; D is possibly TRBD2 (7 bases). Germline values: CDR1 SGHTA, CDR2 FQGNSA. The V gene lost 6 bases and the J gene lost 7 bases, with 18 bases spanning the gap. The CDR3 has 14 residues. The DNA of the CDR3 is TGTGCCAGCAGACTACCGGGGGGCCTTGCGACCCAGTACTTC. Translating gives CASRLPGGLATQYF.

The chain is built from TRBV6-6 and TRBJ2-7, with TRBD2 matching over 10 bases. The length of the CDR3 is 15 residues. From germline, CDR1 is MNHNY and CDR2 SVGAGI (reference sequence). J gave up 7 bases and V 6 bases, and 12 bases lay outside the gene matches. The DNA for the CDR3 is TGTGCCAGCAGCGGCAGGGCTAGCGGGGGTCGGGAGCAGTACTTC. Amino acid sequence: CASSGRASGGREQYF.

The chain recombines TRBV30 with TRBJ1-5, with TRBD1 identical over 8 bases. Germline V gene data show CDR1 as GTSNPN and CDR2 as SVGIG (reference sequence). V lost 2 bases, J lost 5 bases, and 5 bases stayed unmatched. This CDR3 comprises 14 residues. The CDR3 DNA follows: TGTGCCTGGAGTTCCGGGACAGGTTATCAGCCCCAGCATTTT. It encodes CAWSSGTGYQPQHF.

The genes are TRBV9 and TRBJ2-5, with a possible D match to TRBD2 (6 bases). Deletions cut 4 bases from V and 3 bases from J, with 22 bases between. The CDR3 is made up of 17 amino acids. Germline CDR1 and CDR2: SGDLS and YYNGEE. CDR3 residues: CASSPGRAGGAKETQYF. CDR3 nucleotide sequence: TGTGCCAGCAGCCCTGGTCGTGCCGGGGGTGCAAAAGAGACCCAGTACTTC.

V gene TRBV5-1 combines with J gene TRBJ1-1; the D is unclear. V lost 5 bases to trimming and J lost 0 bases, with 11 bases between them. The CDR3 totals 14 residues. The germline V gene encodes CDR1 SGHRS and CDR2 YFSETQ. CDR3 amino acids: CASRQTTLNTEAFF. Here the CDR3 DNA reads TGCGCCAGCAGACAAACCACATTGAACACTGAAGCTTTCTTT.